This T cell receptor beta chain is from a study of radiotherapy plus CTLA-4 blockade in lung cancer. Study information: Objective response was observed in around a sixth of patients, and disease control in roughly 33%.

With respect to this clone: Its antigen is unidentified.

V lost 5 bases and J 5 bases, leaving 12 bases between the germline ends. Germline V lookup: CDR1 SEHNR, CDR2 FQNEAQ (reference sequence). This CDR3 is built from 13 residues. Sequenced by immunoSEQ multiplex PCR; TCRdb stores in-frame clones only, minus some. Counted here are tens of thousands of clones, just under 75% occurring once; the ten biggest clones make up about 11%. General observations from the study: Expansion of tumor-derived TCR clones was observed in blood after radiotherapy plus ipilimumab. Dynamics of early blood T cell clones, together with interferon-beta, were reportedly the best predictors of response.

This clonotype was obtained from a human donor with non-small cell lung cancer who had stable disease on radiotherapy plus ipilimumab. This chain links TRBV7-9 with TRBJ1-2; the D gene is possibly TRBD1 (5 bases). The sequencing used peripheral blood, collected from a patient treated with radiotherapy plus ipilimumab. The CDR3 region is CASSHGGRYGYTF. The CDR3 DNA follows: TGTGCCAGCAGCCACGGGGGAAGGTATGGCTACACCTTC.